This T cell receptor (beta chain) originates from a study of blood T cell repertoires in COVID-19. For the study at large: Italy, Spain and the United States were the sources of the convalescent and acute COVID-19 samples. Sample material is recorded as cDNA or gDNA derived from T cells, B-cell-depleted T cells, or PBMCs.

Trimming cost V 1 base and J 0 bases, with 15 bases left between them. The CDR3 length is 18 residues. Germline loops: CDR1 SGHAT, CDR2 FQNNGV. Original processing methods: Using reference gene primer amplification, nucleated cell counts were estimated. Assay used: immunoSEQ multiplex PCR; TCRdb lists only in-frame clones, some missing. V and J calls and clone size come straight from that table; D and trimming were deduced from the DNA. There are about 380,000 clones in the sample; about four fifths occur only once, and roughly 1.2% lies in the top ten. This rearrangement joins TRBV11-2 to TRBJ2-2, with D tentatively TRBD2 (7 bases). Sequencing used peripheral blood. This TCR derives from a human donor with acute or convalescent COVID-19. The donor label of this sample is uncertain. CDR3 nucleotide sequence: TGTGCCAGCAGCTTAGTTGAAGGCGGGGGCCCGAACACCGGGGAGCTGTTTTTT. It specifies CASSLVEGGGPNTGELFF.